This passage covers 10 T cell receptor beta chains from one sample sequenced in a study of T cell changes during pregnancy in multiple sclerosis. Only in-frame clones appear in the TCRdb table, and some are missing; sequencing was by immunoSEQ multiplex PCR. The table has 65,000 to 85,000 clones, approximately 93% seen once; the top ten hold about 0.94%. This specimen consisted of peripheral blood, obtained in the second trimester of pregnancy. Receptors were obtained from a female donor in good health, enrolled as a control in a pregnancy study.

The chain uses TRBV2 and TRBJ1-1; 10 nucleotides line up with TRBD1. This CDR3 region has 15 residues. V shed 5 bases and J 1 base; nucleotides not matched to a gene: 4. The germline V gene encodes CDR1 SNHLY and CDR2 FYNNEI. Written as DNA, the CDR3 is TGTGCCAGCAGTACCGGGACAGGGGCGAACACTGAAGCTTTCTTT. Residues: CASSTGTGANTEAFF.

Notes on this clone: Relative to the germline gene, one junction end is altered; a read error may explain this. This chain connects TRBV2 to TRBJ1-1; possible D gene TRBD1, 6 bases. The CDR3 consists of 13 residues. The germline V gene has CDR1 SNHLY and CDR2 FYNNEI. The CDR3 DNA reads TGTGCCAGCAGTGAAGGGCAGGGGACGAGCATTAAATTT. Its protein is CASSEGQGTSIKF.

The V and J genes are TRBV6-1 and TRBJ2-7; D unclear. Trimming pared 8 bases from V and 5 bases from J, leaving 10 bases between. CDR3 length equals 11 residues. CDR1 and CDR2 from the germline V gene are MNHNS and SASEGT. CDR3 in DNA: TGTGCCAGCCAGGTGGGCGACGAGCAGTACTTC. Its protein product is CASQVGDEQYF.

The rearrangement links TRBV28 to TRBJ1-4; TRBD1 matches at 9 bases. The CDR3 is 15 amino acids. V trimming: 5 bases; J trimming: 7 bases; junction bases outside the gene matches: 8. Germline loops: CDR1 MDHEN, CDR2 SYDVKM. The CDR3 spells CASSPGDREAEKLFF. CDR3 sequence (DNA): TGTGCCAGCAGTCCAGGGGACAGGGAGGCTGAAAAACTGTTTTTT.

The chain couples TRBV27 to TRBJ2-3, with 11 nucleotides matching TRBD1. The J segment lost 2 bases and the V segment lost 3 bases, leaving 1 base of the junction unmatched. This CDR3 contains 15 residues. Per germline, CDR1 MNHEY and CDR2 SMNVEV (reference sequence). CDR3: CASSFGQGATDTQYF. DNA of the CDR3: TGTGCCAGCAGTTTCGGACAGGGGGCCACAGATACGCAGTATTTT.

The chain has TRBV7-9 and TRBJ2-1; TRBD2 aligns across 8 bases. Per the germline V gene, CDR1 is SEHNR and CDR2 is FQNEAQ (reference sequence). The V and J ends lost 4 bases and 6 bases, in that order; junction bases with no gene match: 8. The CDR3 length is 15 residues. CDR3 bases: TGTGCCAGCAGCTCGCGCGGGACTAGTGGCAATGAGCAGTTCTTC. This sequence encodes CASSSRGTSGNEQFF. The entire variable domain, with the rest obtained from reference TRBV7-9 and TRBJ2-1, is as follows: DTGVSQNPRHKITKRGQNVTFRCDPISEHNRLYWYRQTLGQGPEFLTYFQNEAQLEKSRLLSDRFSAERPKGSFSTLEIQRTEQGDSAMYLCASSSRGTSGNEQFFGPGTRLTVL.

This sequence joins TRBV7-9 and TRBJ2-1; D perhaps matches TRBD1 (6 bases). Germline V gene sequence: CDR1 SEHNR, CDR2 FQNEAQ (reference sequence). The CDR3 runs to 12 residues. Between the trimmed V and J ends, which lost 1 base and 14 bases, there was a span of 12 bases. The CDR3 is CASSLGDQGKFF. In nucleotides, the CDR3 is TGTGCCAGCAGCTTAGGGGACCAGGGGAAGTTCTTC. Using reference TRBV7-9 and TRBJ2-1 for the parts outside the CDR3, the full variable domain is DTGVSQNPRHKITKRGQNVTFRCDPISEHNRLYWYRQTLGQGPEFLTYFQNEAQLEKSRLLSDRFSAERPKGSFSTLEIQRTEQGDSAMYLCASSLGDQGKFFGPGTRLTVL.

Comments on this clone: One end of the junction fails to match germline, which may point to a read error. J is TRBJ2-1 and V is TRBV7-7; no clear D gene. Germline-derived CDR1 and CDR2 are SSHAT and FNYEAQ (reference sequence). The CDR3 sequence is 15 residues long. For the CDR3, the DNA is TGTGCTAGCAGCCCCGAGCCCCAGGCCCACAATGAGCAGTTCTTC. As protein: CASSPEPQAHNEQFF.

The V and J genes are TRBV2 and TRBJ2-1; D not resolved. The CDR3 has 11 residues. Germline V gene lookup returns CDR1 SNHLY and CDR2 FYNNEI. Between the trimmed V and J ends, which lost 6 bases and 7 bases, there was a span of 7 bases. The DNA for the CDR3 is TGTGCCAGCAGCCTACGTAATGAGCAGTTCTTC. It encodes CASSLRNEQFF.

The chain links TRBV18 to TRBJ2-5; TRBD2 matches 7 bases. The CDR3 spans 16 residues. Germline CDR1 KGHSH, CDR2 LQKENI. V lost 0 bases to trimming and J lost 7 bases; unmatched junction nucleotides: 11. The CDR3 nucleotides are TGTGCCAGCTCACCACCTGCGGGAGTTAGACCGGGGACCCAGTACTTC. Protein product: CASSPPAGVRPGTQYF. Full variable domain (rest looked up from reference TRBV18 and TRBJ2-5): NAGVMQNPRHLVRRRGQEARLRCSPMKGHSHVYWYRQLPEEGLKFMVYLQKENIIDESGMPKERFSAEFPKEGPSILRIQQVVRGDSAAYFCASSPPAGVRPGTQYFGPGTRLLVL.